The next 30 T cell receptor beta chains were all read from a single sample in a study of blood T cell repertoires in COVID-19. Sequenced by immunoSEQ multiplex PCR; TCRdb stores in-frame clones only, minus some. The data show roughly 250,000 clones, about 89% seen once. The sequencing input was peripheral blood. The origin of the receptors is a man aged 25-45 years with acute or convalescent COVID-19.

The genes are TRBV18 and TRBJ2-1; 7 bases align to TRBD2. V shed 6 bases, J shed 2 bases, and the junction held 13 bases outside the gene matches. From germline, CDR1 is KGHSH and CDR2 LQKENI. This CDR3 spans 17 amino acids. The CDR3 loop is CASSPGGAVRPYNEQFF. CDR3 nucleotides: TGTGCCAGCTCCCCGGGAGGAGCGGTAAGGCCCTACAATGAGCAGTTCTTC.

The V gene is TRBV7-9, the J gene TRBJ2-1, with 9 bases that match TRBD2. The germline V gene encodes CDR1 SEHNR and CDR2 FQNEAQ (reference sequence). This CDR3 is built from 17 residues. Trimming at V came to 1 base and at J to 0 bases, leaving 4 bases not matched to a gene. Written as DNA, the CDR3 is TGTGCCAGCAGCTTAGGTCTAGCGGGGAGCTCCTACAATGAGCAGTTCTTC. Translating it yields CASSLGLAGSSYNEQFF.

This clone showed up just a few times. This sequence joins TRBV2 and TRBJ1-3; D possibly corresponds to TRBD1 (5 bases). V was clipped by 7 bases and J by 2 bases, with 12 bases between them. Looked up from germline, CDR1 is SNHLY and CDR2 is FYNNEI. The CDR3 has 14 residues. The CDR3 DNA is TGTGCCAGCACCTTGTGGGGCCCTGGAAACACCATATATTTT. It codes for CASTLWGPGNTIYF.

The chain couples TRBV10-1 to TRBJ2-1; tentative D call: TRBD2 (6 bases). CDR1 and CDR2 from the germline V gene are WNHNN and SYGVQD (reference sequence). This CDR3 comprises 13 residues. V was cut by 0 bases and J by 7 bases, with 7 bases left in between. Written as DNA, the CDR3 is TGCGCCAGCAGTGAGTCCGGAGGGAATGAGCAGTTCTTC. It specifies CASSESGGNEQFF.

The chain is built from TRBV4-1 and TRBJ2-1; the match to TRBD2 covers 8 bases. The J segment lost 8 bases and the V segment lost 1 base, leaving 10 bases of the junction unmatched. This CDR3 has 16 residues. Germline V gene sequence: CDR1 MGHRA, CDR2 YSYEKL. CDR3 protein: CASSQVLAGLFDEQFF. The CDR3 bases are TGCGCCAGCAGCCAAGTCCTAGCGGGTCTTTTCGATGAGCAGTTCTTC.

J is TRBJ1-1 and V is TRBV29-1; D unclear. The CDR3 length is 12 residues. V gave up 0 bases and J gave up 10 bases, with 12 bases separating them. The germline gives CDR1 SQVTM, CDR2 ANQGSEA. CDR3 loop: CSVEDFPEAAFF. CDR3 nucleotide sequence: TGCAGCGTTGAAGATTTCCCCGAGGCAGCTTTCTTT.

This chain uses TRBV9 with TRBJ2-5; the D gene is possibly TRBD2 (6 bases). The V gene's germline CDR1 is SGDLS and CDR2 YYNGEE. The CDR3 totals 16 residues. Trimming stripped 2 bases from V and 0 bases from J, with 14 bases between. CDR3 loop: CASSVLAGGHQETQYF. The CDR3 DNA follows: TGTGCCAGCAGCGTCTTGGCCGGGGGACACCAAGAGACCCAGTACTTC.

The rearrangement uses TRBV10-1 and TRBJ2-3, with a weak D call TRBD1 (5 bases). Trimming cost V 0 bases and J 6 bases, with 13 bases left between them. The CDR3 is made up of 15 amino acids. Germline V gives CDR1 WNHNN, CDR2 SYGVQD (reference sequence). The CDR3: CASSESQTAFDTQYF. CDR3 DNA: TGCGCCAGCAGTGAGTCGCAGACAGCTTTTGATACGCAGTATTTT.

The CDR3 coding sequence is TGCGCCAGCAGCCACAATAATCAGCCCCAGCATTTT. Translated: CASSHNNQPQHF. The rearrangement joins TRBV4-1 to TRBJ1-5; no clear D gene. The germline gives CDR1 MGHRA, CDR2 YSYEKL. With 3 bases removed from V and 4 bases from J, the gap between germline ends came to 4 bases. The CDR3 loop spans 12 amino acids.

V is TRBV21-1 and J is TRBJ1-2; the table's D call, TRBD1, was not checked against the DNA. TRBV21-1 constitutes a pseudogene. CDR3 size: 15 residues. The CDR3 loop reads CASSKRTGTNYGYTF. The DNA of the CDR3 is TGTGCCAGCAGCAAACGGACAGGGACTAACTATGGCTACACCTTC.

The chain combines TRBV19 with TRBJ2-3; D uncertain. Germline V gene data show CDR1 as LNHDA and CDR2 as SQIVND (reference sequence). Trimming removed 3 bases at V and 2 bases at J, with 15 bases between. The CDR3 covers 16 residues. CDR3 sequence: CASSILPRTFTDTQYF. In nucleotides, the CDR3 is TGTGCCAGTAGTATCCTACCCCGAACGTTCACAGATACGCAGTATTTT.

The chain carries TRBV20-1 and TRBJ1-1, with D uncertain. CDR1 is DFQATT, CDR2 SNEGSKA, per germline (reference sequence). V shed 5 bases and J shed 7 bases, with 11 bases lying between them. The CDR3 has 11 amino acids. The CDR3 loop is CSAPEIFEAFF. The CDR3 DNA follows: TGCAGTGCTCCTGAGATATTTGAAGCTTTCTTT.

The rearrangement uses TRBV11-2 and TRBJ2-2; 8 bases align to TRBD2. Trimming removed 10 bases from V and 9 bases from J; junction bases left unmatched: 10. This CDR3 is built from 13 residues. CDR1 is SGHAT, CDR2 FQNNGV, per germline. The CDR3 nucleotides are TGTGCCACTCAAGCGGGAGAAACTCGGGAGCTGTTTTTT. Protein product: CATQAGETRELFF.

The genes are TRBV7-3 and TRBJ2-2, with TRBD1 matching 7 bases. Losses at the gene ends were 8 bases for V and 4 bases for J; bases not matched to a gene: 7. CDR1 SGHTA and CDR2 FQGTGA come from the germline V gene. The CDR3 sequence is 14 residues long. The CDR3 protein is CASGNRGGTGELFF. Here the CDR3 DNA reads TGTGCCAGCGGTAACAGGGGTGGCACCGGGGAGCTGTTTTTT. The whole variable domain, filled in from reference TRBV7-3 and TRBJ2-2, reads GAGVSQTPSNKVTEKGKYVELRCDPISGHTALYWYRQSLGQGPEFLIYFQGTGAADDSGLPNDRFFAVRPEGSVSTLKIQRTERGDSAVYLCASGNRGGTGELFFGEGSRLTVL.

The chain is built from TRBV5-1 and TRBJ1-1; D unclear. Germline CDR1 reads SGHRS; CDR2 reads YFSETQ. Trimming removed 1 base at V and 5 bases at J, with 9 bases between. The CDR3 is 13 amino acids. CDR3 sequence (DNA): TGCGCCAGCAGCTTGATTAGGGAGACTGAAGCTTTCTTT. This sequence encodes CASSLIRETEAFF.

The chain has TRBV7-8 and TRBJ2-6; 9 positions agree with TRBD2. Germline loops: CDR1 SGHVS, CDR2 FQNEAQ. V dropped 1 base and J dropped 2; count of bases not matched to a gene: 6. The CDR3 has 18 residues. This CDR3 reads CASSLGRGGATGANVLTF. CDR3 in DNA: TGTGCCAGCAGCTTAGGTCGCGGGGGGGCCACTGGGGCCAACGTCCTGACTTTC.

The rearrangement uses TRBV7-9 and TRBJ2-1; the D gene is possibly TRBD2 (7 bases). Deletions cut 5 bases from V and 7 bases from J, with 24 bases between. The CDR3 extends over 17 amino acids. Germline V gives CDR1 SEHNR, CDR2 FQNEAQ (reference sequence). The CDR3 nucleotides read TGTGCCAGCAGCATATCGTTGGGAGGGGGGGCCCAAAATGAGCAGTTCTTC. The encoded protein is CASSISLGGGAQNEQFF.

CDR3 coding DNA: TGTGCCAGCAGCCAGGTAGCATTCGGGACTGGAAACACCATATATTTT. This translates into CASSQVAFGTGNTIYF. The genes are TRBV3-1 (or the pseudogene TRBV3-2) and TRBJ1-3; D is unresolved. Trimming cost V 3 bases and J 2 bases, with 14 bases left between them. Per germline, CDR1 LGHDT and CDR2 YNNKEL (reference sequence). The CDR3 length is 16 residues.

V usage is TRBV11-2 and J usage is TRBJ2-7; no clear D gene. Germline CDR1 SGHAT, CDR2 FQNNGV. The CDR3 is 13 amino acids. Deletions cut 2 bases from V and 6 bases from J, with 11 bases between. The CDR3 DNA is TGTGCCAGCAGCTTACGTGACCGAGGCGAGCAGTACTTC. Its translation is CASSLRDRGEQYF. Looking up the rest from reference TRBV11-2 and TRBJ2-7 gives the full variable domain: EAGVAQSPRYKIIEKRQSVAFWCNPISGHATLYWYQQILGQGPKLLIQFQNNGVVDDSQLPKDRFSAERLKGVDSTLKIQPAKLEDSAVYLCASSLRDRGEQYFGPGTRLTVT.

The chain is built from TRBV6-1 and TRBJ1-3, with D perhaps matching TRBD1 (6 bases). The CDR3 covers 18 residues. V lost 0 bases and J 0 bases, leaving 15 bases between the germline ends. CDR1 and CDR2 from the germline V gene are MNHNS and SASEGT. For the CDR3, the DNA is TGTGCCAGCAGTGAAGCGCTAGGACAGTGGAGCTCTGGAAACACCATATATTTT. Its translation is CASSEALGQWSSGNTIYF.

The J gene is TRBJ1-1, the V gene TRBV28, with a possible D match to TRBD1 (5 bases). CDR3 size: 12 residues. Deletions cut 6 bases from V and 7 bases from J, with 12 bases between. The germline CDR1 and CDR2 sequences are MDHEN and SYDVKM. The CDR3 spells CASRGPRGEAFF. In DNA, the CDR3 is TGTGCCAGCAGGGGGCCTAGGGGTGAAGCTTTCTTT.

V is TRBV30 and J is TRBJ1-3; 9 bases align to TRBD1. In germline, CDR1 is GTSNPN, CDR2 SVGIG (reference sequence). The CDR3 is made up of 15 amino acids. After removal of 5 bases from V and 3 bases from J, the junction contained 8 bases not matched to a gene. The CDR3 sequence is CAWYGPGQGGNTIYF. CDR3 nucleotide sequence: TGTGCCTGGTACGGCCCGGGACAGGGTGGAAACACCATATATTTT.

The chain joins TRBV6-1 to TRBJ1-2, with TRBD1 identical over 7 bases. Germline V CDR1 and CDR2: MNHNS, SASEGT. V gave up 0 bases and J gave up 9 bases; unmatched junction bases: 10. The CDR3 loop spans 15 amino acids. CDR3 amino acids: CASSEALWTGGRYTF. The CDR3 region has the DNA TGTGCCAGCAGTGAAGCGCTTTGGACAGGTGGGCGCTACACCTTC.

The chain recombines TRBV3-1 (or the pseudogene TRBV3-2) with TRBJ1-4; possibly TRBD1 for D (5 bases). Trimming removed 2 bases at V and 7 bases at J, with 23 bases between. This CDR3 is built from 18 residues. Germline assignment: CDR1 LGHDT and CDR2 YNNKEL (reference sequence). CDR3 in DNA: TGTGCCAGCAGCCAACCAAGTGGGGGGTTTAACTTCGGTGAAAAACTGTTTTTT. Protein sequence: CASSQPSGGFNFGEKLFF.

In its sample, this clone was seen once. The genes are TRBV12-5 and TRBJ2-7, with 8 bases matching TRBD1. Trimming cost V 4 bases and J 0 bases; bases outside gene matches: 11. The CDR3 spans 17 residues. The germline gives CDR1 LGHNT, CDR2 FRNRAP. The CDR3 bases are TGTGCTAGTGGTTCCGGACAGGGCCGGTGGAGCTCCTACGAGCAGTACTTC. As protein: CASGSGQGRWSSYEQYF.

This clone was counted between two and nine times. The V and J genes are TRBV20-1 and TRBJ2-5; TRBD1 might be the D (5 bases). The V gene lost 6 bases and the J gene lost 12 bases, with 14 bases spanning the gap. The CDR3 spans 10 residues. CDR1 and CDR2 from the germline V gene are DFQATT and SNEGSKA (reference sequence). DNA of the CDR3: TGCAGTGCCGGAAGGGGAAGGGAGTACTTC. Residues: CSAGRGREYF.

The chain uses TRBV4-1 and TRBJ1-1; D ambiguous. The CDR3 covers 14 residues. Trimming left V 3 bases short and J 1 base short, with 9 bases between. CDR1 is MGHRA, CDR2 YSYEKL, per germline. The CDR3 DNA follows: TGCGCCAGCAGCCATACAGACACGAACACTGAAGCTTTCTTT. It specifies CASSHTDTNTEAFF.

The chain uses TRBV18 and TRBJ1-5; no definite D call. The CDR3 has 14 residues. The V gene lost 4 bases and the J gene lost 4 bases, with 11 bases spanning the gap. From germline, CDR1 is KGHSH and CDR2 LQKENI. The CDR3 reads CASSLAGGNQPQHF. The CDR3 nucleotides are TGTGCCAGCTCACTTGCGGGCGGGAATCAGCCCCAGCATTTT.

This chain joins TRBV28 and TRBJ2-3; no clear D. This CDR3 is 12 amino acids long. The V end lost 4 bases, the J end lost 6 bases, and 8 bases lay between the germline ends. Per the germline V gene, CDR1 is MDHEN and CDR2 is SYDVKM. CDR3 sequence reads: CASSSPLDTQYF. CDR3 DNA sequence: TGTGCCAGCAGTTCCCCTCTCGATACGCAGTATTTT.

V gene TRBV5-6 combines with J gene TRBJ1-5; TRBD1 matches at 8 bases. The CDR3 has 19 residues. The germline CDR1 and CDR2 sequences are SGHDT and YYEEEE. V lost 0 bases to trimming and J lost 0 bases; unmatched junction nucleotides: 11. DNA of the CDR3: TGTGCCAGCAGCTTGGGTCCTTTAGGGACAGGCTATAGCAATCAGCCCCAGCATTTT. Its translation: CASSLGPLGTGYSNQPQHF.